The clone carrying this TCR beta chain has a count of ten or more. This sample is part of a study of metastatic and nonmetastatic thyroid tumors. Patients underwent thyroid surgery, and none had received any treatment before it. TCRdb redid the clone calls on the PCR reads using MiXCR. The data hold 20,000 to 25,000 clones, with over 30% observed a single time. J was trimmed by 0 bases and V by 2 bases; bases with no gene match: 3. The CDR3 totals 14 residues. Germline CDR1 DFQATT, CDR2 SNEGSKA (reference sequence). The clonotype comes from a female donor with papillary thyroid cancer or a benign thyroid nodule (not recorded which). Some clones in this sample may be carry-over from other donors' samples. The chain carries TRBV20-1 and TRBJ1-1; TRBD1 aligns across 7 bases. The source material was blood. The CDR3 is CSARLGQVNTEAFF. The CDR3 DNA reads as TGCAGTGCTAGACTCGGACAGGTGAACACTGAAGCTTTCTTT.